The 8 T cell receptor beta chains in this list originate from one sample, sequenced in a study of cytomegalovirus exposure and HLA in healthy donors. TCRdb's table, derived via immunoSEQ multiplex PCR, lists solely in-frame clones and lacks some. In the table there are 120,000 or so clones, 89% of which are singletons. Sequenced material: PBMCs. These receptor sequences come from a woman under 30 in good health and CMV-seronegative.

Here the CDR3 DNA reads TGTGCCAGCAGTTTGGACGGCGGGCCGGGCTACACCTTC. Translation gives CASSLDGGPGYTF. The V gene is TRBV6-5, the J gene TRBJ1-2; D is ambiguous. In germline, CDR1 is MNHEY, CDR2 SVGAGI. The ends were cut back, 4 bases at V and 8 bases at J, with 14 bases in the middle. CDR3 length: 13 residues.

This clone was seen once. The gene calls are TRBV28 and TRBJ2-2; a weak D match, TRBD1 (6 bases). Trimming took off 4 bases at V and 1 base at J, with 7 bases between the two ends. CDR1 MDHEN and CDR2 SYDVKM come from the germline V gene. This CDR3 has 14 amino acids. For the CDR3, the DNA is TGTGCCAGCAGTTCACAGGGGAACACCGGGGAGCTGTTTTTT. It yields the protein CASSSQGNTGELFF.

The genes are TRBV6-1 and TRBJ1-1; D gene uncertain. From germline, CDR1 is MNHNS and CDR2 SASEGT. V lost 2 bases to trimming and J lost 8 bases, with 15 bases between them. The length of the CDR3 is 14 residues. DNA of the CDR3: TGTGCCAGCAGTGAATCACCGGGAAGGGCAGAAGCTTTCTTT. This translates into CASSESPGRAEAFF.

The V call is TRBV9, the J call TRBJ1-1, with D uncertain. The CDR3 loop spans 12 amino acids. CDR1 and CDR2 (germline): SGDLS, YYNGEE. Trimming removed 5 bases at V and 4 bases at J, with 9 bases between. CDR3 amino acids: CASSRVGTEAFF. The CDR3 DNA reads TGTGCCAGCAGTCGGGTTGGCACTGAAGCTTTCTTT.

The chain joins TRBV11-2 to TRBJ1-5; 7 bases map to TRBD1. Germline-derived CDR1 and CDR2 are SGHAT and FQNNGV. V lost 5 bases, J lost 4 bases, and 5 bases stayed unmatched. This CDR3 comprises 14 residues. DNA for the CDR3: TGTGCCAGCAGCGCCGGGACAGCTAATCAGCCCCAGCATTTT. Its protein product is CASSAGTANQPQHF. Filled out from reference TRBV11-2 and TRBJ1-5, the complete variable domain reads EAGVAQSPRYKIIEKRQSVAFWCNPISGHATLYWYQQILGQGPKLLIQFQNNGVVDDSQLPKDRFSAERLKGVDSTLKIQPAKLEDSAVYLCASSAGTANQPQHFGDGTRLSIL.

This sequence joins TRBV2 and TRBJ2-7; 9 bases line up with TRBD2. The CDR3 sequence is 15 residues long. V lost 3 bases and J lost 3; bases outside the gene matches: 6. CDR1 and CDR2 from the germline V gene are SNHLY and FYNNEI. The CDR3, as DNA: TGTGCCAGCAGTGAGGCTAGCGGGGACCTCTACGAGCAGTACTTC. Translated, it gives CASSEASGDLYEQYF. Full variable domain (rest looked up from reference TRBV2 and TRBJ2-7): EPEVTQTPSHQVTQMGQEVILRCVPISNHLYFYWYRQILGQKVEFLVSFYNNEISEKSEIFDDQFSVERPDGSNFTLKIRSTKLEDSAMYFCASSEASGDLYEQYFGPGTRLTVT.

This rearrangement joins TRBV6-5 to TRBJ1-2; maybe TRBD1 (5 bases). Per the germline V gene, CDR1 is MNHEY and CDR2 is SVGAGI. Deletions cut 6 bases from V and 8 bases from J, with 16 bases between. This CDR3 is built from 13 residues. In DNA, the CDR3 is TGTGCCAGCAGCCTGTTCGGGGGTCGGGGCTACACCTTC. Its translation: CASSLFGGRGYTF.

The chain carries TRBV27 and TRBJ2-1, with D possibly being TRBD2 (6 bases). Trimming took off 6 bases at V and 4 bases at J, with 19 bases between the two ends. Germline V gene lookup returns CDR1 MNHEY and CDR2 SMNVEV (reference sequence). This CDR3 region has 16 residues. The CDR3 DNA reads TGTGCCAGCAGCAACGATCTAGCGCCGAGATACAATGAGCAGTTCTTC. Its protein product is CASSNDLAPRYNEQFF.